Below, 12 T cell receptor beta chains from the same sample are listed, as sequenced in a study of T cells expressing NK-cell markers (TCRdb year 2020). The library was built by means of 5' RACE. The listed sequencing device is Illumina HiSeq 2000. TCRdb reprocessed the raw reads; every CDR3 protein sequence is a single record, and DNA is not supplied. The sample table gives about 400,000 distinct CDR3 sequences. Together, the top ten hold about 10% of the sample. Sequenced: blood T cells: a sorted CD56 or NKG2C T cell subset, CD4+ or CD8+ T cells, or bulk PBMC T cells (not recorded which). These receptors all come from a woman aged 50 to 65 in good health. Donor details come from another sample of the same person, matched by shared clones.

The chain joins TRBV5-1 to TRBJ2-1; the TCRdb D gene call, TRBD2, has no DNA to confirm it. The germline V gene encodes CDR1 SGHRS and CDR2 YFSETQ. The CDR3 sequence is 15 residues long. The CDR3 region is CASSLTSGRLIEQFF.

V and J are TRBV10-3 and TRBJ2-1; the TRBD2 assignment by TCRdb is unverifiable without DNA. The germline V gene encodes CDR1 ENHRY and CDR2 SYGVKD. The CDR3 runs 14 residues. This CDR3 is CATLSGRDHNEQFF.

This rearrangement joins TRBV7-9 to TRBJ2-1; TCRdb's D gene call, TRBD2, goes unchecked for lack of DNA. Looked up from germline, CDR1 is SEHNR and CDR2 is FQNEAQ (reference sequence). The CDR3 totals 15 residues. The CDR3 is CASSSPRDFRDEQFF.

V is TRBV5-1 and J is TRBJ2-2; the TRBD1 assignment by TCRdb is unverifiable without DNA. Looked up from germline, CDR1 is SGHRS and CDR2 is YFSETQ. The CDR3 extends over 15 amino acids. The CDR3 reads CASSPGTGASGELFF.

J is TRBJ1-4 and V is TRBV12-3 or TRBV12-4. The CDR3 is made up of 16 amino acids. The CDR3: CASSFTQRGLYEKLFF.

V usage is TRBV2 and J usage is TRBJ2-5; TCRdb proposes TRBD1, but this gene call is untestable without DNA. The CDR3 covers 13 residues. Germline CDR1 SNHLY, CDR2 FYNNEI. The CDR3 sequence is CASSELGEGAQYF.

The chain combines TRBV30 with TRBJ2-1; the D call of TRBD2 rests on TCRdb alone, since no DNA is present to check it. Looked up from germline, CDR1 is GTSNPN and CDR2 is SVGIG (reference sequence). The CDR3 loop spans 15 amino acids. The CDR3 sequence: CAWSVSLAGGGEQFF.

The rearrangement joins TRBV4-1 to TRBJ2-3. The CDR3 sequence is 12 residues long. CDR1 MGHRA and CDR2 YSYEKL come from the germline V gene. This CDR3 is CASSQVGDTQYF.

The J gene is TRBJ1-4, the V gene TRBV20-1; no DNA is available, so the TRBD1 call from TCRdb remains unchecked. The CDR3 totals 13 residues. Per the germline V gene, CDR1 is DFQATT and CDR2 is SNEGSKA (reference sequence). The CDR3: CSARSGAGEKLFF.

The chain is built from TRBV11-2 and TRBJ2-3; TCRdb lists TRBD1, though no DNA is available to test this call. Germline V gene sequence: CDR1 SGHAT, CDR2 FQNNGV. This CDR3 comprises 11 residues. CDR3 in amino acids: CASSPGSSQYF.

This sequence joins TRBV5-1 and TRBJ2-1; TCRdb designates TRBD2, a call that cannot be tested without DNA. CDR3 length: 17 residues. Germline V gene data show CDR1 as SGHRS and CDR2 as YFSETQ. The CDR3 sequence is CASSLDPATGFYNEQFF.

The CDR3: CATSSGTSDVTGELFF. This chain uses TRBV15 with TRBJ2-2; TCRdb proposes TRBD2, but this gene call is untestable without DNA. The CDR3 is made up of 16 amino acids. Germline values: CDR1 LNHNV, CDR2 YYDKDF (reference sequence).